This T cell receptor (beta chain) was obtained from a study of T-cell reconstitution after alpha-beta-depleted transplantation in children. This clonotype was counted ten times or more. Unique molecular identifiers were used in preparing the TCRbeta library. One entry per CDR3 protein, called by TCRdb with MiXCR from the PCR reads. Among about 440,000 distinct CDR3 sequences listed, about 45% were seen once. CDR3 size: 14 residues. Deletions cut 2 bases from V and 5 bases from J, with 15 bases between. Per germline, CDR1 DFQATT and CDR2 SNEGSKA (reference sequence). The J gene is TRBJ2-5, the V gene TRBV20-1, with D perhaps matching TRBD1 (5 bases). The sample was PBMCs, taken before TCRalphabeta/CD19-depleted stem cell transplant. This TCR was recovered from a girl aged 2-15 years with aplastic anemia, due to receive a stem cell transplant. CDR3 sequence reads: CSARPRQILETQYF. The CDR3 DNA follows: TGCAGTGCTAGACCCAGACAGATCCTGGAGACCCAGTACTTC.